The rows below give T cell receptor beta chains drawn from one sample of a study of blood T cell repertoires in COVID-19. Clones were read by immunoSEQ multiplex PCR, and TCRdb kept only the in-frame ones, dropping some. The sample shows approximately 160,000 clones, about 88% of them seen only once. Sample: PBMCs or T cells enriched from blood (not recorded which). Receptors were obtained from a man in his forties or fifties who had recovered from COVID-19. Both conserved end residues are part of each CDR3. The D gene is left open where the match is weak. Clone size is not always given. Where it is, it says once, few, many or a class for expanded clones.

j_call: TRBJ2-2
clone_size: few
d_call: TRBD1
v_call: TRBV5-1
cdr3_aa: CASSQPRQGKNTGELFF
cdr3_nt: TGCGCCAGCAGCCAGCCCCGACAGGGGAAGAACACCGGGGAGCTGTTTTTT

j_call: TRBJ1-4
clone_size: -
d_call: -
v_call: TRBV14
cdr3_aa: CASSRGEYNEKLFF
cdr3_nt: TGTGCCAGCAGCCGGGGAGAGTATAATGAAAAACTGTTTTTT

j_call: TRBJ2-3
clone_size: -
d_call: TRBD2
v_call: TRBV7-6
cdr3_aa: CASSLLSSGLTDTQYF
cdr3_nt: TGTGCCAGCAGCTTATTATCTAGCGGCCTCACAGATACGCAGTATTTT

j_call: TRBJ2-7
clone_size: -
d_call: TRBD2
v_call: TRBV5-1
cdr3_aa: CASSLALAGGNVASYEQYF
cdr3_nt: TGCGCCAGCAGCTTGGCCCTAGCGGGGGGGAACGTCGCCTCCTACGAGCAGTACTTC

j_call: TRBJ1-4
clone_size: -
d_call: -
v_call: TRBV30
cdr3_aa: CAWRVSEKLFF
cdr3_nt: TGTGCCTGGAGAGTCAGTGAAAAACTGTTTTTT

j_call: TRBJ2-2
clone_size: -
d_call: -
v_call: TRBV2
cdr3_aa: CASRERSELTANTGELFF
cdr3_nt: TGTGCCAGCAGAGAGAGGTCCGAGTTGACCGCGAACACCGGGGAGCTGTTTTTT

j_call: TRBJ2-7
clone_size: -
d_call: -
v_call: TRBV25-1
cdr3_aa: CASSALYEQYF
cdr3_nt: TGTGCCAGCAGTGCCCTATACGAGCAGTACTTC

j_call: TRBJ1-6
clone_size: -
d_call: -
v_call: TRBV2
cdr3_aa: CASSDRHPGTYNSPLHF
cdr3_nt: TGTGCCAGCAGTGACCGTCATCCGGGAACCTATAATTCACCCCTCCACTTT

j_call: TRBJ1-4
clone_size: -
d_call: -
v_call: TRBV7-2
cdr3_aa: CASSFQAGLNEKLFF
cdr3_nt: TGTGCCAGCAGCTTTCAGGCGGGGCTTAATGAAAAACTGTTTTTT

j_call: TRBJ1-3
clone_size: few
d_call: -
v_call: TRBV6-5
cdr3_aa: CASSYQVSGNTIYF
cdr3_nt: TGTGCCAGCAGTTACCAGGTCTCTGGAAACACCATATATTTT

j_call: TRBJ1-1
clone_size: -
d_call: -
v_call: TRBV7-2
cdr3_aa: CASSFGVRGNTEAFF
cdr3_nt: TGTGCCAGCAGCTTTGGGGTCAGGGGGAACACTGAAGCTTTCTTT

j_call: TRBJ1-2
clone_size: -
d_call: TRBD1
v_call: TRBV29-1
cdr3_aa: CSASQGADGYTF
cdr3_nt: TGCAGCGCCTCACAGGGGGCAGATGGCTACACCTTC

j_call: TRBJ1-2
clone_size: -
d_call: TRBD1
v_call: TRBV11-3
cdr3_aa: CASSLDPRQGEGYTF
cdr3_nt: TGTGCCAGCAGCTTAGACCCCCGGCAGGGGGAAGGCTACACCTTC

j_call: TRBJ2-3
clone_size: -
d_call: -
v_call: TRBV5-1
cdr3_aa: CASSFGEGGTQYF
cdr3_nt: TGCGCCAGCAGCTTTGGTGAGGGAGGTACGCAGTATTTT

j_call: TRBJ1-2
clone_size: -
d_call: TRBD1
v_call: TRBV9
cdr3_aa: CASSASGTGGFLDGYTF
cdr3_nt: TGTGCCAGCAGCGCCTCCGGGACAGGGGGATTTTTGGATGGCTACACCTTC

j_call: TRBJ2-3
clone_size: -
d_call: TRBD2
v_call: TRBV3-1/TRBV3-2
cdr3_aa: CASSQPLSGGTDTQYF
cdr3_nt: TGTGCCAGCAGCCAACCCCTTAGCGGGGGTACAGATACGCAGTATTTT

j_call: TRBJ2-2
clone_size: -
d_call: TRBD2
v_call: TRBV5-1
cdr3_aa: CASSGSSGGATGELFF
cdr3_nt: TGCGCCAGCAGCGGCTCTAGCGGGGGGGCGACCGGGGAGCTGTTTTTT

j_call: TRBJ1-4
clone_size: -
d_call: -
v_call: TRBV4-3
cdr3_aa: CASSRTPLGGNEKLFF
cdr3_nt: TGCGCCAGCAGCCGAACTCCACTAGGAGGAAATGAAAAACTGTTTTTT

j_call: TRBJ2-3
clone_size: -
d_call: -
v_call: TRBV7-2
cdr3_aa: CASSLSLGEWSTDTQYF
cdr3_nt: TGTGCCAGCAGCTTAAGCTTAGGGGAATGGAGCACAGATACGCAGTATTTT

j_call: TRBJ1-3
clone_size: few
d_call: -
v_call: TRBV5-1
cdr3_aa: CASSQQGGTGNTIYF
cdr3_nt: TGCGCCAGCAGCCAGCAAGGGGGAACTGGAAACACCATATATTTT

j_call: TRBJ1-4
clone_size: -
d_call: -
v_call: TRBV11-3
cdr3_aa: CASSDFGTGEGKLFF
cdr3_nt: TGTGCCAGCAGTGACTTCGGCACGGGCGAGGGAAAACTGTTTTTT

j_call: TRBJ2-1
clone_size: -
d_call: -
v_call: TRBV2
cdr3_aa: CASSEGRWDSSYNEQFF
cdr3_nt: TGTGCCAGCAGTGAAGGCAGATGGGACTCCTCCTACAATGAGCAGTTCTTC

j_call: TRBJ1-2
clone_size: -
d_call: -
v_call: TRBV6-1
cdr3_aa: CASSDRAGTGYTF
cdr3_nt: TGTGCCAGCAGTGATAGAGCGGGGACTGGCTACACCTTC

j_call: TRBJ2-2
clone_size: -
d_call: TRBD1
v_call: TRBV6-2/TRBV6-3
cdr3_aa: CASSYSKGRGTGELFF
cdr3_nt: TGTGCCAGCAGTTACTCGAAGGGCAGGGGGACCGGGGAGCTGTTTTTT

j_call: TRBJ2-1
clone_size: many
d_call: -
v_call: TRBV6-4
cdr3_aa: CASSEDGARYNEQFF
cdr3_nt: TGTGCCAGCAGTGAAGATGGGGCCCGGTACAATGAGCAGTTCTTC

j_call: TRBJ1-2
clone_size: -
d_call: TRBD1
v_call: TRBV27
cdr3_aa: CASRRTGVDGYTF
cdr3_nt: TGTGCCAGCAGACGGACAGGGGTGGATGGCTACACCTTC

j_call: TRBJ1-2
clone_size: -
d_call: -
v_call: TRBV5-5
cdr3_aa: CASSPFGGNDGYTF
cdr3_nt: TGTGCCAGCAGCCCCTTTGGGGGGAATGATGGCTACACCTTC

j_call: TRBJ2-7
clone_size: -
d_call: -
v_call: TRBV23-1
cdr3_aa: CASSQRSQGLYYEQYF
cdr3_nt: TGCGCCAGCAGTCAAAGGTCGCAGGGGCTCTACTACGAGCAGTACTTC

j_call: TRBJ1-1
clone_size: once
d_call: -
v_call: TRBV6-1
cdr3_aa: CASKETGDLTEAFF
cdr3_nt: TGTGCCAGCAAAGAAACGGGGGATTTGACTGAAGCTTTCTTT

j_call: TRBJ1-3
clone_size: -
d_call: -
v_call: TRBV7-2
cdr3_aa: CASSSQIVSGNTIYF
cdr3_nt: TGTGCCAGCAGCTCCCAGATCGTTTCTGGAAACACCATATATTTT

j_call: TRBJ2-1
clone_size: -
d_call: TRBD2
v_call: TRBV5-1
cdr3_aa: CASSLAGNSYNEQFF
cdr3_nt: TGCGCCAGCAGTCTAGCGGGGAACTCCTACAATGAGCAGTTCTTC

j_call: TRBJ2-2
clone_size: -
d_call: TRBD2
v_call: TRBV11-2
cdr3_aa: CASSLSRLALTGELFF
cdr3_nt: TGTGCCAGCAGCTTAAGCCGACTAGCGTTAACCGGGGAGCTGTTTTTT

j_call: TRBJ1-4
clone_size: -
d_call: -
v_call: TRBV28
cdr3_aa: CASGTTGTSREKLFF
cdr3_nt: TGTGCCAGCGGTACTACCGGGACTAGCCGGGAAAAACTGTTTTTT

j_call: TRBJ1-1
clone_size: -
d_call: TRBD1
v_call: TRBV9
cdr3_aa: CASSVAMDRDTEAFF
cdr3_nt: TGTGCCAGCAGCGTAGCTATGGACAGGGACACTGAAGCTTTCTTT

j_call: TRBJ1-2
clone_size: -
d_call: TRBD1
v_call: TRBV3-1/TRBV3-2
cdr3_aa: CASSQENRGTGYTF
cdr3_nt: TGTGCCAGCAGCCAAGAGAACAGGGGAACTGGCTACACCTTC

j_call: TRBJ2-2
clone_size: -
d_call: -
v_call: TRBV18
cdr3_aa: CASSPGGLSHTGELFF
cdr3_nt: TGTGCCAGCTCACCAGGGGGACTTAGCCACACCGGGGAGCTGTTTTTT

j_call: TRBJ2-1
clone_size: -
d_call: TRBD1
v_call: TRBV2
cdr3_aa: CASSRQGANEQFF
cdr3_nt: TGTGCCAGCAGCAGACAGGGGGCTAATGAGCAGTTCTTC

j_call: TRBJ2-1
clone_size: -
d_call: -
v_call: TRBV2
cdr3_aa: CASRELVFEQFF
cdr3_nt: TGTGCCAGCAGGGAACTAGTTTTTGAGCAGTTCTTC

j_call: TRBJ2-7
clone_size: -
d_call: TRBD1
v_call: TRBV30
cdr3_aa: CAWPGQGNEQYF
cdr3_nt: TGTGCCTGGCCGGGACAGGGTAACGAGCAGTACTTC

j_call: TRBJ1-1
clone_size: -
d_call: TRBD1
v_call: TRBV11-2
cdr3_aa: CASSRQGAVNTEAFF
cdr3_nt: TGTGCCAGCAGTCGACAGGGGGCGGTGAACACTGAAGCTTTCTTT

j_call: TRBJ1-5
clone_size: -
d_call: -
v_call: TRBV4-1
cdr3_aa: CASSQVIGLWDQPQHF
cdr3_nt: TGCGCCAGCAGCCAAGTGATTGGGCTATGGGATCAGCCCCAGCATTTT

j_call: TRBJ1-5
clone_size: -
d_call: -
v_call: TRBV6-5
cdr3_aa: CASRMGGGFQPQHF
cdr3_nt: TGTGCCAGCAGGATGGGCGGGGGTTTTCAGCCCCAGCATTTT

j_call: TRBJ1-2
clone_size: -
d_call: TRBD1
v_call: TRBV3-1/TRBV3-2
cdr3_aa: CASSQGTGTFYGYTF
cdr3_nt: TGTGCCAGCAGCCAGGGGACAGGGACCTTCTATGGCTACACCTTC

j_call: TRBJ1-3
clone_size: -
d_call: TRBD1
v_call: TRBV19
cdr3_aa: CASTPMDRGLFGNTIYF
cdr3_nt: TGTGCCAGTACCCCGATGGACAGGGGGCTTTTTGGAAACACCATATATTTT

j_call: TRBJ1-3
clone_size: -
d_call: -
v_call: TRBV6-1
cdr3_aa: CASSDPTGSSGNTIYF
cdr3_nt: TGTGCCAGCAGTGACCCTACAGGGTCCTCTGGAAACACCATATATTTT

j_call: TRBJ2-7
clone_size: -
d_call: -
v_call: TRBV7-2
cdr3_aa: CASSETGRSYEQYF
cdr3_nt: TGTGCCAGCAGCGAGACTGGGAGGTCCTACGAGCAGTACTTC

j_call: TRBJ2-1
clone_size: -
d_call: -
v_call: TRBV11-2
cdr3_aa: CASSFGHISYNEQFF
cdr3_nt: TGTGCCAGCAGCTTCGGACACATCTCCTACAATGAGCAGTTCTTC

j_call: TRBJ2-3
clone_size: -
d_call: TRBD2
v_call: TRBV2
cdr3_aa: CASSVLAGTDTQYF
cdr3_nt: TGTGCCAGCAGTGTCCTAGCGGGAACAGATACGCAGTATTTT

j_call: TRBJ1-4
clone_size: -
d_call: TRBD1
v_call: TRBV11-1
cdr3_aa: CASSPTTGTDEKLFF
cdr3_nt: TGTGCCAGCAGCCCAACGACAGGGACCGATGAAAAACTGTTTTTT

j_call: TRBJ1-3
clone_size: once
d_call: -
v_call: TRBV6-5
cdr3_aa: CASSRTGTGNTIYF
cdr3_nt: TGTGCCAGCAGCCGAACAGGGACTGGAAACACCATATATTTT

j_call: TRBJ2-5
clone_size: -
d_call: -
v_call: TRBV15
cdr3_aa: CATSRKAGRLGGETQYF
cdr3_nt: TGTGCCACCAGCAGGAAAGCGGGCAGGTTGGGGGGAGAGACCCAGTACTTC

j_call: TRBJ2-7
clone_size: -
d_call: TRBD1
v_call: TRBV3-1/TRBV3-2
cdr3_aa: CASSQGRDRAYEQYF
cdr3_nt: TGTGCCAGCAGCCAAGGCCGAGACAGGGCCTACGAGCAGTACTTC

j_call: TRBJ1-2
clone_size: -
d_call: TRBD1
v_call: TRBV2
cdr3_aa: CASSRSGGNYGYTF
cdr3_nt: TGTGCCAGCAGTAGATCAGGGGGAAACTATGGCTACACCTTC

j_call: TRBJ2-5
clone_size: -
d_call: TRBD2
v_call: TRBV4-1
cdr3_aa: CASSQLASGGGETQYF
cdr3_nt: TGCGCCAGCAGCCAACTCGCTAGCGGGGGGGGCGAGACCCAGTACTTC